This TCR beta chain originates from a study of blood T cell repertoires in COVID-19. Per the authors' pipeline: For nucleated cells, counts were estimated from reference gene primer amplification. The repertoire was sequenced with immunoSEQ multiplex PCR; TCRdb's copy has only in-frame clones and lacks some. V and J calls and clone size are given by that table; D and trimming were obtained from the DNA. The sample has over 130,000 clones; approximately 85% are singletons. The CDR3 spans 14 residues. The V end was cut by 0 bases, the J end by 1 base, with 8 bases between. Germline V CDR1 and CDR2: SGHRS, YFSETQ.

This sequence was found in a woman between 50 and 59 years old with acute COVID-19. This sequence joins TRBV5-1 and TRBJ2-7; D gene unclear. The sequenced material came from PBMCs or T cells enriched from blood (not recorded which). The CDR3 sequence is CASSLDEVSYEQYF. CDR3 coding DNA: TGCGCCAGCAGCTTGGATGAGGTTTCCTACGAGCAGTACTTC.